The 17 T cell receptor beta chains below all came from one sample that was sequenced in a study of blood T cell repertoires in COVID-19. Measured with immunoSEQ multiplex PCR; TCRdb has only the in-frame clones, and not every one. This repertoire shows about 140,000 clones, almost 80% found once; its top ten account for just under 3%. Sequencing was carried out using PBMCs or T cells enriched from blood (not recorded which). The receptors here all came from a woman in her 50s who had recovered from COVID-19.

The rearrangement links TRBV19 to TRBJ1-6; weak D call: TRBD1 (5 bases). The length of the CDR3 is 13 residues. Germline V CDR1 and CDR2: LNHDA, SQIVND (reference sequence). Trimming removed 6 bases from V and 7 bases from J, with 10 bases in between. The CDR3 protein is CASRTVRNSPLHF. CDR3 coding DNA: TGTGCCAGTAGGACAGTACGGAATTCACCCCTCCACTTT.

The J gene is TRBJ2-2, the V gene TRBV7-7, with TRBD2 matching over 7 bases. The CDR3 consists of 16 residues. Germline V gene lookup returns CDR1 SSHAT and CDR2 FNYEAQ (reference sequence). The CDR3 here is CATMPLAGDPTGELFF. The CDR3, as DNA: TGTGCTACGATGCCCCTCGCGGGGGACCCCACCGGGGAGCTGTTTTTT.

V and J are TRBV10-1 and TRBJ2-1, with 10 positions matching TRBD2. The CDR3 length is 17 residues. Germline-derived CDR1 and CDR2 are WNHNN and SYGVQD (reference sequence). J was trimmed by 1 base and V by 7 bases; bases with no gene match: 10. In DNA, the CDR3 is TGCGCCAGCATCGGGACTAGCGCGCGGGGGTCCTACAATGAGCAGTTCTTC. The encoded protein is CASIGTSARGSYNEQFF.

This chain joins TRBV28 and TRBJ2-5, with 7 bases fitting TRBD2. The length of the CDR3 is 15 residues. The V segment lost 5 bases and the J segment 1 base; nucleotides outside the gene matches: 7. Germline V CDR1 and CDR2: MDHEN, SYDVKM. CDR3 amino acids: CASSPTGRSQETQYF. For the CDR3, the DNA is TGTGCCAGCAGTCCTACCGGGAGGAGCCAAGAGACCCAGTACTTC.

The V and J genes are TRBV6-5 and TRBJ1-1; 8 bases line up with TRBD1. Trimming took 6 bases from V and 4 from J; bases not matched to a gene: 7. The CDR3 sequence is 14 residues long. Germline-derived CDR1 and CDR2 are MNHEY and SVGAGI. The CDR3 region is CASRRTGSGTEAFF. In DNA, the CDR3 is TGTGCCAGCAGGAGGACAGGGTCGGGCACTGAAGCTTTCTTT.

This clone has only one observation. This sequence joins TRBV5-4 and TRBJ2-7, with 13 positions matching TRBD2. Germline V gene data show CDR1 as SGHNT and CDR2 as YYREEE (reference sequence). With V trimmed by 4 bases and J by 7 bases, 2 bases remained unmatched. The CDR3 is made up of 13 amino acids. The CDR3 loop reads CASSVGLAGEQYF. The CDR3 nucleotides read TGTGCCAGCAGCGTGGGACTAGCGGGGGAGCAGTACTTC.

This chain connects TRBV18 to TRBJ1-6; no clear D gene. V shed 6 bases and J shed 8 bases, with 11 bases lying between them. The CDR3 loop spans 13 amino acids. Germline loops: CDR1 KGHSH, CDR2 LQKENI. Written as DNA, the CDR3 is TGTGCCAGCTCGAGCAAGGAGGATTCACCCCTCCACTTT. This translates into CASSSKEDSPLHF. The whole variable domain, filled in from reference TRBV18 and TRBJ1-6, reads NAGVMQNPRHLVRRRGQEARLRCSPMKGHSHVYWYRQLPEEGLKFMVYLQKENIIDESGMPKERFSAEFPKEGPSILRIQQVVRGDSAAYFCASSSKEDSPLHFGNGTRLTVT.

There are a few counts of this clone. This chain links TRBV3-1 (or the pseudogene TRBV3-2) with TRBJ2-1; 14 bases align to TRBD2. The CDR3 spans 15 residues. V lost 3 bases to trimming and J lost 8 bases; unmatched junction nucleotides: 3. Germline CDR1 and CDR2: LGHDT and YNNKEL (reference sequence). The CDR3 here is CASSHGTSGGYEQFF. For the CDR3, the DNA is TGTGCCAGCAGCCATGGGACTAGCGGGGGATATGAGCAGTTCTTC.

In this sample, this clone turned up once. The chain carries TRBV25-1 and TRBJ2-2, with 7 bases that match TRBD2. This CDR3 has 13 amino acids. Trimming cost V 6 bases and J 4 bases; bases outside gene matches: 2. Looked up from germline, CDR1 is MGHDK and CDR2 is SYGVNS. The chain's CDR3 is CASRTGGTGELFF. In DNA, the CDR3 is TGTGCCAGCAGGACGGGGGGCACCGGGGAGCTGTTTTTT. The full variable domain, with the rest looked up from reference TRBV25-1 and TRBJ2-2, is EADIYQTPRYLVIGTGKKITLECSQTMGHDKMYWYQQDPGMELHLIHYSYGVNSTEKGDLSSESTVSRIRTEHFPLTLESARPSHTSQYLCASRTGGTGELFFGEGSRLTVL.

The chain combines TRBV4-2 with TRBJ2-3; 9 bases line up with TRBD2. This CDR3 region has 17 residues. Germline CDR1 is LGHNA and CDR2 is YNFKEQ. Unmatched junction bases numbered 12, after V lost 6 bases and J lost 2 bases. CDR3 in amino acids: CASSFPDSGGPTDTQYF. The CDR3 DNA sequence: TGTGCCAGCAGTTTCCCGGATAGCGGGGGCCCCACAGATACGCAGTATTTT.

This chain connects TRBV27 to TRBJ1-5, with 7 bases matching TRBD1. CDR3 length: 16 residues. Germline CDR1 is MNHEY and CDR2 is SMNVEV (reference sequence). With V trimmed by 5 bases and J by 4 bases, 11 bases remained unmatched. The CDR3 sequence is CASSPFLMGQNQPQHF. In nucleotides, the CDR3 is TGTGCCAGCAGTCCCTTCTTAATGGGACAGAATCAGCCCCAGCATTTT.

The CDR3 coding sequence is TGTGCCTGGAGTAGAACTAGCGGGAGCCAAGGACAGTATTTT. Protein: CAWSRTSGSQGQYF. The chain uses TRBV30 and TRBJ2-3; 11 positions match TRBD2. V gave up 2 bases and J gave up 12 bases; unmatched junction bases: 10. Germline CDR1 GTSNPN, CDR2 SVGIG (reference sequence). The CDR3 extends over 14 amino acids.

The rearrangement joins TRBV25-1 to TRBJ2-1; D is possibly TRBD2 (5 bases). The CDR3 has 12 amino acids. V was trimmed by 1 base and J by 14 bases, leaving 12 bases between them. Per the germline V gene, CDR1 is MGHDK and CDR2 is SYGVNS. The CDR3 DNA reads TGTGCCAGCAGTGAATTCGAGGGTCATGAGTTCTTC. This translates into CASSEFEGHEFF.

The chain uses TRBV19 and TRBJ1-5, with D perhaps TRBD1 (5 bases). The germline V gene has CDR1 LNHDA and CDR2 SQIVND (reference sequence). This CDR3 has 13 amino acids. V dropped 6 bases and J dropped 1 base, with 7 bases sitting between them. Here the CDR3 reads CASRRQSNQPQHF. The CDR3 nucleotides read TGTGCCAGTAGACGACAGAGCAATCAGCCCCAGCATTTT.

The chain uses TRBV29-1 and TRBJ2-1; D remains ambiguous. The length of the CDR3 is 13 residues. From germline, CDR1 is SQVTM and CDR2 ANQGSEA. V was trimmed by 7 bases and J by 7 bases, leaving 17 bases between them. The CDR3 sequence is CSATAFKMNEQFF. In nucleotides, the CDR3 is TGCAGCGCCACAGCTTTTAAGATGAATGAGCAGTTCTTC.

The rearrangement joins TRBV7-9 to TRBJ1-2, with TRBD1 as a possible D gene (5 bases). The germline V gene has CDR1 SEHNR and CDR2 FQNEAQ (reference sequence). The ends were cut back, 1 base at V and 8 bases at J, with 14 bases in the middle. CDR3 length: 14 amino acids. The CDR3 coding sequence is TGTGCCAGCAGCTTAGAGGCGTGGGGCCAAGGCTACACCTTC. It codes for CASSLEAWGQGYTF.

This rearrangement joins TRBV6-5 to TRBJ1-4, with TRBD1 matching 7 bases. This CDR3 has 12 residues. CDR1 MNHEY and CDR2 SVGAGI come from the germline V gene. CDR3 sequence reads: CAARGPSEKLFF. The CDR3 region has the DNA TGTGCGGCTAGGGGGCCGAGTGAAAAACTGTTTTTT.